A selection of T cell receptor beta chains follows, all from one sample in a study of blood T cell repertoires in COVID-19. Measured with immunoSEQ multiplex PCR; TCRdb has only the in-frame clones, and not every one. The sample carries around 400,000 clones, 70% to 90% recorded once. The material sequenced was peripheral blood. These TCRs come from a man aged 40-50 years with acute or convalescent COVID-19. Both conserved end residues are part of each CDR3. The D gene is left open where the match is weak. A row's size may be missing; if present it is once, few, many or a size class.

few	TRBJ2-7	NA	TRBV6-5	CASSYSGGGEQYF	TGTGCCAGCAGTTACTCCGGGGGTGGCGAGCAGTACTTC
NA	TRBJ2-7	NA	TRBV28	CASRLREPYEQYF	TGTGCCAGCAGGCTCAGGGAACCCTACGAGCAGTACTTC
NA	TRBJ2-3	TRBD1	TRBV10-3	CAISGHADRGSDTQYF	TGTGCCATCAGTGGTCATGCTGACAGGGGGTCAGATACGCAGTATTTT
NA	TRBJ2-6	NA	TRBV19	CASRGADGNSGANVLTF	TGTGCCAGTAGGGGGGCCGACGGGAACTCTGGGGCCAACGTCCTGACTTTC
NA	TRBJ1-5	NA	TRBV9	CASSPRDSNQPQHF	TGTGCCAGCAGCCCGAGAGATAGCAATCAGCCCCAGCATTTT
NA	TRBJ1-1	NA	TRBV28	CASSSGQIMNTEAFF	TGTGCCAGCAGTTCTGGACAGATAATGAACACTGAAGCTTTCTTT
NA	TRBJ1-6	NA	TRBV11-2	CASSLAYGSRSPLHF	TGTGCCAGCAGCTTAGCGTACGGGTCCCGGTCACCCCTCCACTTT
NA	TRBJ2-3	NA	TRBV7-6	CASSLVGGRTDTQYF	TGTGCCAGCAGCTTAGTCGGGGGACGCACAGATACGCAGTATTTT
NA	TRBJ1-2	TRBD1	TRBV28	CASSQGVGGYTF	TGTGCCAGCAGCCAGGGGGTGGGTGGCTACACCTTC
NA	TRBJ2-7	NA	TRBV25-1	CASRSQGLFSYEQYF	TGTGCCAGCAGAAGTCAGGGGTTATTCTCCTACGAGCAGTACTTC
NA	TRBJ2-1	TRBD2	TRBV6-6	CAGGVQDEQFF	TGTGCCGGGGGGGTACAAGATGAGCAGTTCTTC
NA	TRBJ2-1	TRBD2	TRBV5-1	CASSEGTSFWEQFF	TGCGCCAGCAGCGAAGGGACTAGCTTCTGGGAGCAGTTCTTC
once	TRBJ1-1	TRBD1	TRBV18	CASSPRTGERNTEAFF	TGTGCCAGCTCACCTCGGACAGGAGAACGGAACACTGAAGCTTTCTTT
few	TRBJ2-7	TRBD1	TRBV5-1	CASSLTGTGGYEQYF	TGCGCCAGCAGCCTGACCGGGACAGGGGGTTACGAGCAGTACTTC
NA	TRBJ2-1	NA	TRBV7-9	CASSARGNEQFF	TGTGCCAGCAGCGCTCGGGGAAATGAGCAGTTCTTC
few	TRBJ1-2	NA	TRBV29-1	CSVDVALEGYGYTF	TGCAGCGTTGATGTGGCACTCGAGGGCTATGGCTACACCTTC
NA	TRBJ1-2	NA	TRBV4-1	CASSQAVRGLGYGYTF	TGCGCCAGCAGCCAAGCGGTACGGGGTCTGGGCTATGGCTACACCTTC
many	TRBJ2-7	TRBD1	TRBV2	CASSGDRGREFSYEQYF	TGTGCCAGCAGTGGGGACAGGGGGCGGGAATTCTCCTACGAGCAGTACTTC
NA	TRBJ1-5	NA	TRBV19	CASSDQHRDTDSNQPQHF	TGTGCCAGTAGTGACCAACACCGGGACACCGATAGCAATCAGCCCCAGCATTTT
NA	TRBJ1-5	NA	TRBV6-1	CASSGNRAPSNQPQHF	TGTGCCAGCAGTGGGAACAGGGCCCCTAGCAATCAGCCCCAGCATTTT
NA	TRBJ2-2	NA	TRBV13	CASSLADPATVNTGELFF	TGTGCCAGCAGCTTAGCGGATCCGGCTACAGTGAACACCGGGGAGCTGTTTTTT
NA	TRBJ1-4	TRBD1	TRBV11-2	CASSPDRGLGEKLFF	TGTGCCAGCAGCCCAGACAGGGGGCTCGGCGAAAAACTGTTTTTT
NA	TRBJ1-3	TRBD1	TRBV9	CASSPTGVSGNTIYF	TGTGCCAGCAGCCCCACAGGGGTCTCTGGAAACACCATATATTTT
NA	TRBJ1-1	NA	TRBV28	CASSPLNTEAFF	TGTGCCAGCAGTCCACTAAACACTGAAGCTTTCTTT
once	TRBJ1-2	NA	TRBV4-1	CASEARAATNYGYTF	TGCGCCAGCGAAGCTAGAGCAGCAACTAACTATGGCTACACCTTC
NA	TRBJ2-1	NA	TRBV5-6	CASSSNNEQFF	TGTGCCAGCAGCTCCAACAATGAGCAGTTCTTC
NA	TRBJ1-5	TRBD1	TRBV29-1	CSVAGQYSNQPQHF	TGCAGCGTTGCGGGACAGTATAGCAATCAGCCCCAGCATTTT
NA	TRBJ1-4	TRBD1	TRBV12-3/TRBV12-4	CASSGTGFGKLFF	TGTGCCAGCTCCGGGACAGGGTTTGGAAAACTGTTTTTT
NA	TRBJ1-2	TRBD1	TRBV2	CASSDQGARFAGNYGYTF	TGTGCCAGCAGTGATCAGGGGGCGAGGTTTGCGGGCAACTATGGCTACACCTTC
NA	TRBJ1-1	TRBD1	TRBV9	CASSQAGRDRNMNTEAFF	TGTGCCAGCAGTCAAGCCGGCCGGGACAGAAATATGAACACTGAAGCTTTCTTT
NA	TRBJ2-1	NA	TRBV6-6	CASSLQPRGVSYNEQFF	TGTGCCAGCAGTCTTCAACCTCGCGGGGTTTCCTACAATGAGCAGTTCTTC
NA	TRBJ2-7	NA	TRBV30	CAWSVVDPRGYEQYF	TGTGCCTGGAGTGTCGTGGATCCTCGAGGCTACGAGCAGTACTTC
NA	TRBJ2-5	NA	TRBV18	CASSLEEGGTYF	TGTGCCAGCTCACTGGAGGAGGGAGGCACGTACTTC
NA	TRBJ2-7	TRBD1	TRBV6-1	CASSEEMGQGANEQYF	TGTGCCAGCAGTGAAGAGATGGGACAGGGCGCCAATGAGCAGTACTTC
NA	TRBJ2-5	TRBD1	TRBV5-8	CASSPDRQETQYF	TGTGCCAGCAGCCCGGACAGGCAAGAGACCCAGTACTTC
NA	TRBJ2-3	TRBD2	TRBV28	CASSFGGIVADTQYF	TGTGCCAGCAGTTTCGGGGGGATAGTTGCAGATACGCAGTATTTT